Sequencing of this TCR beta chain was carried out in a study of T cells in Graves' hyperthyroidism and ophthalmopathy. Patients counted as stable if ophthalmopathy did not develop within 18 months. Patients having uncontrolled infection, another autoimmune disease, pregnancy or lactation were not included. Each 10 ml fresh peripheral blood draw supplied the PBMCs. Study-level results: Among thyroid clonotypes expanded above 0.001, most also appeared in blood.

Amplification targeted TCR beta CDR3 regions from RNA transcripts. First-round RT-PCR targeting the TCR CDR3 was performed with the HTBI primer set. TCRdb re-derived calls from the multiplex PCR reads in MiXCR, one entry per CDR3 protein. The sample lists approximately 700,000 distinct CDR3 sequences; about 15% were seen once. Remarks on this clonotype: As yet, its antigen is unknown.

The sequenced material came from blood. This sequence originates from a young man with Graves' hyperthyroidism.

CDR3: CASSLHFGTGDSRRGELFF. The CDR3, as DNA: TGTGCCAGCAGTTTGCATTTTGGGACAGGGGATTCAAGGCGCGGGGAGCTGTTTTTT. The chain joins TRBV12-3 or TRBV12-4 to TRBJ2-2; 10 nucleotides agree with TRBD1. This CDR3 is 19 amino acids long. V was pared by 3 bases and J by 7 bases, with 17 bases of the junction left unmatched.